This TCR beta chain comes out of a study of T cells after yellow fever vaccination. TCRdb recomputed calls from the 5' RACE reads with MiXCR, one row per CDR3 protein. The sample has under 350,000 distinct CDR3 sequences; over 3.5% are singletons. Notes on the study in general: Weaker overall was a secondary response that nonetheless peaked faster, on day 5 versus 15. CD4 and CD8 compartments shared a small share of clonotypes, likely from convergent recombination. The booster response re-showed most primary clones: 95% to 96% CD4, about 89% CD8. Repertoires obtained by FACS sorting could include abundant clonotypes that entered as contaminants from the bulk population.

This clonotype was detected many times. The antigen is not known. The CDR3 extends over 14 amino acids. The trim removed 4 bases at V and 1 base at J, leaving 0 bases unmatched. The germline CDR1 and CDR2 sequences are SGHAT and FQNNGV. This material consisted of PBMCs, taken 5 days after the yellow fever booster vaccination. The sequence derives from a young man who received the YFV17D yellow fever vaccine. The rearrangement joins TRBV11-2 to TRBJ2-3, with TRBD1 matching 9 bases. CDR3 residues: CASSWTGGTDTQYF. Written as DNA, the CDR3 is TGTGCCAGCAGCTGGACAGGGGGCACAGATACGCAGTATTTT.